The text below deals with one TCR beta chain. The antigen is undetermined. The sample is drawn from a study of blood T cells in healthy people across ages. Study observations and caveats: Naive T cell percentage showed a strong correlation with TCR beta diversity. Diversity of TCR beta per million T cells declined in a roughly linear way with age. Both higher diversity and more naive CD4+ cells marked long-lived donors when set against aged donors.

V was shortened by 9 bases and J by 2 bases, with 7 bases between the two germline ends. Germline values: CDR1 LGHNA, CDR2 YSLEER. This CDR3 has 12 amino acids. A second 7 to 11 cycle PCR used barcoded and J-beta primers. TCRdb fed the 5' RACE reads into MiXCR, producing one record per CDR3 protein. The sample holds some 1.7 million distinct CDR3 sequences, under 30% seen once. The clonotype comes from a woman in her thirties in good health. The chain recombines TRBV4-3 with TRBJ1-4; D not certain. The sample comprised blood. Here the CDR3 DNA reads TGCGCCAGTAGTCGGACTAATGAAAAACTGTTTTTT. This encodes CASSRTNEKLFF.